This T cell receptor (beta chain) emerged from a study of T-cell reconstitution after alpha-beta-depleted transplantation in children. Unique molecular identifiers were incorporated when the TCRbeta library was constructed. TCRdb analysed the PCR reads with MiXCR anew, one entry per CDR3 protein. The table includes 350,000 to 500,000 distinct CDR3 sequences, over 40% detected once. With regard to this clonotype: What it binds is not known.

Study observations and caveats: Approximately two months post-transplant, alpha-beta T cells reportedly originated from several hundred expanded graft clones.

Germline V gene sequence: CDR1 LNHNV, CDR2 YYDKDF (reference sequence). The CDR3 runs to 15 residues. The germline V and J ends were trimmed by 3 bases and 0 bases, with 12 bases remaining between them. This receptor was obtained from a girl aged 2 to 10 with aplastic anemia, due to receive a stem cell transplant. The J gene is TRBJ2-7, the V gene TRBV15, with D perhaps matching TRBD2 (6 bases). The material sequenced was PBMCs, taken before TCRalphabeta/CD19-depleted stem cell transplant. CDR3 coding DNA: TGTGCCACCAGCAGTTTAGGGGACTCCTCCTACGAGCAGTACTTC. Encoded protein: CATSSLGDSSYEQYF.